The 11 T cell receptor beta chains below come from one sample, sequenced in a study of blood T cell repertoires in COVID-19. TCRdb's table, derived via immunoSEQ multiplex PCR, lists solely in-frame clones and lacks some. The sample carries 55,000 or so clones, 85% to 90% recorded once. Sequences were obtained from peripheral blood. The receptors shown here come from a woman aged 60-70 years with COVID-19, enrolled during active disease.

The chain links TRBV4-1 to TRBJ1-2, with 7 bases matching TRBD1. The CDR3 contains 15 residues. V lost 4 bases, J lost 4 bases, and 9 bases stayed unmatched. The germline V gene encodes CDR1 MGHRA and CDR2 YSYEKL. CDR3 DNA sequence: TGCGCCAGCAGCCCGACAGGGCGAGTTGGCTATGGCTACACCTTC. This gives the protein CASSPTGRVGYGYTF.

J is TRBJ1-5 and V is TRBV12-3 or TRBV12-4; no clear D. Trimming shortened V by 2 bases and J by 4 bases, and 6 bases separated the two germline ends. The CDR3 contains 13 residues. CDR3 residues: CASSLQDNQPQHF. CDR3 DNA sequence: TGTGCCAGCAGTTTACAGGATAATCAGCCCCAGCATTTT.

The rearrangement uses TRBV28 and TRBJ2-7; 8 bases line up with TRBD1. Germline trimming cut 6 bases from V and 5 bases from J; bases unmatched to any gene: 9. The CDR3 length is 14 residues. Germline V gene data show CDR1 as MDHEN and CDR2 as SYDVKM. Here the CDR3 reads CASRESGGSNEQYF. The CDR3 bases are TGTGCCAGCAGGGAATCAGGGGGCTCTAACGAGCAGTACTTC. The full variable domain, its missing parts supplied by reference TRBV28 and TRBJ2-7, is DVKVTQSSRYLVKRTGEKVFLECVQDMDHENMFWYRQDPGLGLRLIYFSYDVKMKEKGDIPEGYSVSREKKERFSLILESASTNQTSMYLCASRESGGSNEQYFGPGTRLTVT.

The chain links TRBV11-3 to TRBJ2-1; no reliable D call. Trimming took off 1 base at V and 6 bases at J, with 13 bases between the two ends. CDR1 is SGHNT, CDR2 YENEEA, per germline. The CDR3 has 15 residues. Here the CDR3 reads CASSLGAVLTNEQFF. The DNA for the CDR3 is TGTGCCAGCAGCTTAGGGGCAGTGCTCACCAATGAGCAGTTCTTC.

This rearrangement joins TRBV6-6 to TRBJ2-2; TRBD2 is a possible D gene (6 bases). The CDR3 contains 16 residues. V lost 6 bases, J lost 6 bases, and 20 bases lay in between. Germline V gene lookup returns CDR1 MNHNY and CDR2 SVGAGI (reference sequence). The CDR3 is CASRLAGGGSSGELFF. The CDR3 DNA follows: TGTGCCAGCAGACTGGCTGGGGGAGGATCCTCCGGGGAGCTGTTTTTT.

The chain uses TRBV10-3 and TRBJ1-5, with 7 nucleotides matching TRBD1. The CDR3 loop spans 13 amino acids. The V gene's germline CDR1 is ENHRY and CDR2 SYGVKD. The V and J ends lost 8 bases and 3 bases, in that order; junction bases with no gene match: 4. The CDR3 DNA sequence: TGTGCCATCGGACAGGATCTCAATCAGCCCCAGCATTTT. It yields the protein CAIGQDLNQPQHF.

The chain recombines TRBV10-3 with TRBJ1-1; D uncertain. The CDR3 loop spans 14 amino acids. Trimming took off 4 bases at V and 0 bases at J, with 9 bases between the two ends. CDR1 ENHRY and CDR2 SYGVKD come from the germline V gene. The CDR3 loop is CAISVSGLNTEAFF. The CDR3 DNA reads as TGTGCCATCAGTGTTTCGGGGTTGAACACTGAAGCTTTCTTT.

The rearrangement joins TRBV19 to TRBJ2-1; 11 nucleotides match TRBD2. The CDR3 sequence is 21 residues long. Germline CDR1 and CDR2: LNHDA and SQIVND (reference sequence). The V and J ends lost 2 bases and 0 bases, in that order; junction bases with no gene match: 15. CDR3 bases: TGTGCCAGTAGTATACATGAACGAAAACTAGCGGGAGCGCGCTCCTACAATGAGCAGTTCTTC. Its protein is CASSIHERKLAGARSYNEQFF.

The rearrangement joins TRBV19 to TRBJ2-2; D is uncertain. The germline V gene has CDR1 LNHDA and CDR2 SQIVND (reference sequence). This CDR3 is 19 amino acids long. V was trimmed by 2 bases and J by 4 bases, leaving 23 bases between them. The CDR3 is CASSILNLAGWFATGELFF. Here the CDR3 DNA reads TGTGCCAGTAGTATATTGAACTTAGCTGGATGGTTCGCCACCGGGGAGCTGTTTTTT.

The CDR3 DNA reads as TGTGCCACTCGGGGTGAGGTTCTGAGGACGAAAAACATTCAGTACTTC. Protein sequence: CATRGEVLRTKNIQYF. The gene calls are TRBV19 and TRBJ2-4; weak D call: TRBD2 (5 bases). Trimming removed 10 bases at V and 4 bases at J, with 23 bases between. This CDR3 is built from 16 residues. CDR1 is LNHDA and CDR2 is SQIVND in the germline V gene (reference sequence).

The V call is TRBV28, the J call TRBJ1-4; D might be TRBD1 (5 bases). Germline V gene data show CDR1 as MDHEN and CDR2 as SYDVKM. Trimming took off 7 bases at V and 8 bases at J, with 14 bases between the two ends. The CDR3 length is 13 residues. CDR3 region: CASNSRGIEKLFF. The DNA of the CDR3 is TGTGCCAGCAATTCGCGGGGGATAGAAAAACTGTTTTTT. The full variable domain, in which reference TRBV28 and TRBJ1-4 provide the parts outside the CDR3, is DVKVTQSSRYLVKRTGEKVFLECVQDMDHENMFWYRQDPGLGLRLIYFSYDVKMKEKGDIPEGYSVSREKKERFSLILESASTNQTSMYLCASNSRGIEKLFFGSGTQLSVL.